Listed below are T cell receptor beta chains from one sample, sequenced in a study of T-cell memory formation after mild COVID-19. TCRdb itself ran the 5' RACE reads through MiXCR, one entry per CDR3 protein. The sample holds 200,000 or so distinct CDR3 sequences, 16% seen once. The material sequenced was PBMCs or a T cell subset sorted from them (not recorded which). These receptors originate from an adult woman who had mild COVID-19 (a few samples of this study predate the infection). Cell type and time point are not known. Both conserved end residues are trimmed from each CDR3. The order of the fields is J gene, V gene, clone size, CDR3 protein. Rows may omit the clone size; those that give it use once, few, many or a size class.

j_gene: TRBJ2-2; v_gene: TRBV7-2; abundance: NA; CDR3aa: ASGPGLANTGELF
j_gene: TRBJ1-1; v_gene: TRBV5-1; abundance: few; CDR3aa: ASSPIAGGTEAF
j_gene: TRBJ2-1; v_gene: TRBV7-9; abundance: NA; CDR3aa: ASSLRVLSGGSSYNEQF
j_gene: TRBJ2-2; v_gene: TRBV11-3; abundance: NA; CDR3aa: ASSLGPSVNTGELF
j_gene: TRBJ2-2; v_gene: TRBV12-3/TRBV12-4; abundance: few; CDR3aa: ASSSGTENTGELF
j_gene: TRBJ2-7; v_gene: TRBV7-2; abundance: NA; CDR3aa: ASSLGPLGEQY
j_gene: TRBJ2-1; v_gene: TRBV7-3; abundance: few; CDR3aa: ASSLIRGAINEQF
j_gene: TRBJ2-1; v_gene: TRBV4-2; abundance: few; CDR3aa: ASSTGSSGVREQF
j_gene: TRBJ2-1; v_gene: TRBV7-2; abundance: NA; CDR3aa: ASSLAPPNEQF
j_gene: TRBJ1-2; v_gene: TRBV11-2; abundance: NA; CDR3aa: ASSLEAGGYGYT
j_gene: TRBJ1-2; v_gene: TRBV24-1; abundance: NA; CDR3aa: ATSDLGQGQDGYT
j_gene: TRBJ2-1; v_gene: TRBV3-1; abundance: few; CDR3aa: ASSLRQGAYNEQF
j_gene: TRBJ2-1; v_gene: TRBV5-4; abundance: NA; CDR3aa: ASRDPLAGGSDEQF
j_gene: TRBJ1-4; v_gene: TRBV7-2; abundance: few; CDR3aa: ASSLTGVGATNEKLF
j_gene: TRBJ2-3; v_gene: TRBV5-1; abundance: few; CDR3aa: ASSPDRDTDTQY
j_gene: TRBJ2-7; v_gene: TRBV24-1; abundance: few; CDR3aa: ATSGATGGQVEQY
j_gene: TRBJ1-2; v_gene: TRBV5-4; abundance: few; CDR3aa: ASSSPGRANYGYT
j_gene: TRBJ2-7; v_gene: TRBV12-3/TRBV12-4; abundance: few; CDR3aa: ASSSSGGSSYEQY
j_gene: TRBJ1-2; v_gene: TRBV3-1; abundance: NA; CDR3aa: ASSDNRVDGYT
j_gene: TRBJ2-3; v_gene: TRBV20-1; abundance: NA; CDR3aa: SASGRAAGTDTQY
j_gene: TRBJ2-4; v_gene: TRBV15; abundance: few; CDR3aa: ATSRVLGTGENIQY
j_gene: TRBJ1-4; v_gene: TRBV18; abundance: few; CDR3aa: ASSPSAAKEKLF
j_gene: TRBJ1-1; v_gene: TRBV20-1; abundance: NA; CDR3aa: SASPGVTPEAF
j_gene: TRBJ1-1; v_gene: TRBV3-1; abundance: NA; CDR3aa: ASSSRALGEAEAF
j_gene: TRBJ2-7; v_gene: TRBV11-1; abundance: many; CDR3aa: ASSLGTYEQY
j_gene: TRBJ2-2; v_gene: TRBV6-2/TRBV6-3; abundance: few; CDR3aa: ASSYSASRLTGELF
j_gene: TRBJ2-4; v_gene: TRBV15; abundance: NA; CDR3aa: ATSRVTSGNSAPAKNIQY
j_gene: TRBJ2-3; v_gene: TRBV7-9; abundance: NA; CDR3aa: ASSLVRETDTQY
j_gene: TRBJ2-4; v_gene: TRBV7-2; abundance: many; CDR3aa: ASSIRQTLAKNIQY
j_gene: TRBJ2-7; v_gene: TRBV12-3/TRBV12-4; abundance: few; CDR3aa: ASSLNGFYEQY